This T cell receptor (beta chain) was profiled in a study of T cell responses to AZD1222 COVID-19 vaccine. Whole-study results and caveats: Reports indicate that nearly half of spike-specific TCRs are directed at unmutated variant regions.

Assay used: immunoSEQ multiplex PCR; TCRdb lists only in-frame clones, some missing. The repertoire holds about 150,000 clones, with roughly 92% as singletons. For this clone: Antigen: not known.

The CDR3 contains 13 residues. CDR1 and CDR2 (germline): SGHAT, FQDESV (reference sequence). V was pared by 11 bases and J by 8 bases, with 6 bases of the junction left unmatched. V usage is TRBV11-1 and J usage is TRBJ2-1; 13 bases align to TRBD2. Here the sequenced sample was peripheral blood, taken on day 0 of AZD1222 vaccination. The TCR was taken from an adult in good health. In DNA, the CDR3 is TGTGCCGGCCGGACTAGCGGGAGTGATGAGCAGTTCTTC. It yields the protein CAGRTSGSDEQFF.